This is a list of T cell receptor beta chains from one sample in a study of beta chain features in type 1 diabetes. Libraries were prepared by immunoSEQ multiplex PCR; TCRdb keeps only in-frame clonotypes and omits some of them. The sample lists about 930,000 clones; about 17% were seen once. The sequencing sample was made of naive CD4+ T cells from blood. Source of these receptors: a woman younger than 30 in good health. Each CDR3 is given with its conserved first and last residue. A D gene is named only where the DNA matches it firmly. Only part of the rows carry a size: once, few, many, or a class if the clone is expanded.

V gene	clone size	J gene	D gene	CDR3 DNA	CDR3 protein
TRBV6-1	few	TRBJ1-4	-	TGTGCCAGCAGTGAACCAGGGGTAGGCGAAAAACTGTTTTTT	CASSEPGVGEKLFF
TRBV7-9	-	TRBJ2-1	-	TGTGCCAGCAGCCCCTCACGTCTTGAGCAGTTCTTC	CASSPSRLEQFF
TRBV9	few	TRBJ2-1	TRBD2	TGTGCCAGCAGCGTCGGGACTAAGCTCGGCGATGAGCAGTTCTTC	CASSVGTKLGDEQFF
TRBV5-6	few	TRBJ2-1	-	TGTGCCAGCAGCCGGGGACAAAATGAGCAGTTCTTC	CASSRGQNEQFF
TRBV19	few	TRBJ2-5	-	TGTGCCAGTAGTACGGCTAGCGAAGAGACCCAGTACTTC	CASSTASEETQYF
TRBV28	-	TRBJ2-4	-	TGTGCCAGCAGTTTAGACGGCCTCAGGTCCCGCCTAGCCAAAAACATTCAGTACTTC	CASSLDGLRSRLAKNIQYF
TRBV5-1	few	TRBJ2-1	TRBD2	TGCGCCAGCAGCTTCCGGACTAGCGGTTACAATGAGCAGTTCTTC	CASSFRTSGYNEQFF
TRBV19	few	TRBJ2-5	-	TGTGCCAGTAGTATAGAGCCCGCGAAGACCCAGTACTTC	CASSIEPAKTQYF
TRBV21-1	-	TRBJ2-2	-	TGTGCCAGCAGCCCCCTCTTGAGGCAGGGGGGGAACACCGGGGAGCTGTTTTTT	CASSPLLRQGGNTGELFF
TRBV5-1	few	TRBJ2-2	TRBD2	TGCGCCAGCAGTTCGGTAGCGGGAAAGGACGGGGAGCTGTTTTTT	CASSSVAGKDGELFF
TRBV11-1	-	TRBJ2-7	-	TGTGCCAGCAGCATCCTGGGGGGGACAGTCCTCCCCTACGAGCAGTACTTC	CASSILGGTVLPYEQYF